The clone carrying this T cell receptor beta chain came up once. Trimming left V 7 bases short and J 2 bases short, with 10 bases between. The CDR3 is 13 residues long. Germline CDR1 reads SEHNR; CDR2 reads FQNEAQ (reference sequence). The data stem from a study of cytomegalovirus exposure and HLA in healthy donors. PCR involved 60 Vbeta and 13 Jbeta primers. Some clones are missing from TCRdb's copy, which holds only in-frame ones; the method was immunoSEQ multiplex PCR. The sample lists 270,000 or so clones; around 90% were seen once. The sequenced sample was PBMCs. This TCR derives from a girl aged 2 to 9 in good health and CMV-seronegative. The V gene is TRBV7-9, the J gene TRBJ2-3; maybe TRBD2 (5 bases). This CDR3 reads CASIGGDTDTQYF. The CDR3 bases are TGTGCCAGCATCGGAGGAGACACAGATACGCAGTATTTT.